This T cell receptor (beta chain) originates from a study of preoperative IRX-2 immunotherapy in early breast cancer. The CDR3 spans 15 residues. The germline CDR1 and CDR2 sequences are SQVTM and ANQGSEA. V shed 3 bases, J shed 4 bases, and the junction held 12 bases outside the gene matches. Described treatment: preoperative locoregional IRX-2 cytokine immunotherapy. TCRdb's table, derived via immunoSEQ multiplex PCR, lists solely in-frame clones and lacks some. The table lists more than 35,000 clones, roughly 80% of them singletons. Of note for this clone: Some base could not be read or is ambiguous, and its residue is marked X.

The receptor's source is a human donor with breast cancer. The sample here was tumor tissue, taken after IRX-2 immunotherapy. The V call is TRBV29-1, the J call TRBJ2-7; TRBD1 aligns across 7 bases. The CDR3 loop is CSVDLSXQGEYEQYF. The CDR3, as DNA: TGCAGCGTTGACCTCTCAGRGCAGGGGGAATACGAGCAGTACTTC.